What follows are 16 T cell receptor beta chains derived from one specimen sequenced in a study of T cell responses to AZD1222 COVID-19 vaccine. Assay: immunoSEQ multiplex PCR; the TCRdb copy retains only in-frame clones and omits some. The sample has about 140,000 clones; 90% to 95% are singletons. Sequencing was performed on peripheral blood, taken on day 0 of MenACWY control vaccination. Receptors were obtained from an adult in good health.

This clone was found once. The V and J genes are TRBV4-1 and TRBJ1-1, with TRBD1 matching over 12 bases. The CDR3 covers 17 residues. Germline V gene data show CDR1 as MGHRA and CDR2 as YSYEKL. The V and J ends lost 0 bases and 5 bases, in that order; junction bases with no gene match: 7. The chain's CDR3 is CASSQDRWDRGLTEAFF. In DNA form, the CDR3 reads TGCGCCAGCAGCCAAGATCGGTGGGACAGGGGGCTGACTGAAGCTTTCTTT.

The V and J genes are TRBV19 and TRBJ2-2; D is possibly TRBD1 or TRBD2 (5 bases each). Trimming left V 3 bases short and J 1 base short, with 18 bases between. This CDR3 has 18 amino acids. Germline V gene lookup returns CDR1 LNHDA and CDR2 SQIVND (reference sequence). The DNA of the CDR3 is TGTGCCAGTAGTATGTTGGCGCTGGGACGGATGAACACCGGGGAGCTGTTTTTT. Amino acid sequence: CASSMLALGRMNTGELFF.

In DNA, the CDR3 is TGTGCCATCAGCGAAGACAGCACCGGGGAGCTGTTTTTT. It specifies CAISEDSTGELFF. This chain joins TRBV10-3 and TRBJ2-2; tentatively, D is TRBD1 (5 bases). Germline values: CDR1 ENHRY, CDR2 SYGVKD. Trimming pared 6 bases from V and 4 bases from J, leaving 9 bases between. CDR3 length: 13 amino acids.

This sequence joins TRBV2 and TRBJ1-3, with D uncertain. Germline V gene data show CDR1 as SNHLY and CDR2 as FYNNEI. The CDR3 length is 16 residues. Trimming removed 6 bases at V and 0 bases at J, with 15 bases between. The CDR3 region is CASSDGDLDSGNTIYF. The CDR3 DNA reads TGTGCCAGCAGCGATGGCGATTTGGACTCTGGAAACACCATATATTTT.

J is TRBJ1-5 and V is TRBV19, with no clear D. The CDR3 length is 13 residues. Deletions cut 1 base from V and 5 bases from J, with 6 bases between. Germline V gives CDR1 LNHDA, CDR2 SQIVND (reference sequence). CDR3 sequence reads: CASSIGPDQPQHF. The CDR3 DNA reads TGTGCCAGTAGTATAGGCCCGGATCAGCCCCAGCATTTT. Filled out from reference TRBV19 and TRBJ1-5, the complete variable domain reads DGGITQSPKYLFRKEGQNVTLSCEQNLNHDAMYWYRQDPGQGLRLIYYSQIVNDFQKGDIAEGYSVSREKKESFPLTVTSAQKNPTAFYLCASSIGPDQPQHFGDGTRLSIL.

The chain couples TRBV19 to TRBJ2-3; D gene ambiguous. V shed 5 bases and J shed 0 bases, with 12 bases lying between them. Germline CDR1 and CDR2: LNHDA and SQIVND (reference sequence). The CDR3 contains 15 residues. CDR3 bases: TGTGCCAGTAGTCTTGGCAGGATAAGCACAGATACGCAGTATTTT. This encodes CASSLGRISTDTQYF.

The genes are TRBV7-2 and TRBJ1-6, with TRBD1 matching over 7 bases. CDR3 length equals 14 residues. V lost 1 base, J lost 8 bases, and 2 bases stayed unmatched. CDR1 is SGHTA, CDR2 FQGNSA, per germline. Written as DNA, the CDR3 is TGTGCCAGCAGCTTAGACAGGGGTTATTCACCCCTCCACTTT. Protein product: CASSLDRGYSPLHF. Based on the CDR3 plus reference TRBV7-2 and TRBJ1-6, the full variable domain is GAGVSQSPSNKVTEKGKDVELRCDPISGHTALYWYRQSLGQGLEFLIYFQGNSAPDKSGLPSDRFSAERTGGSVSTLTIQRTQQEDSAVYLCASSLDRGYSPLHFGNGTRLTVT.

The rearrangement links TRBV5-1 to TRBJ2-1, with D possibly matching TRBD2 (6 bases). The length of the CDR3 is 16 residues. Germline V lookup: CDR1 SGHRS, CDR2 YFSETQ. Trimming removed 4 bases at V and 2 bases at J, with 16 bases between. The CDR3 DNA sequence: TGCGCCAGCAGCCCTGAGGGCGGGGCCGCCTACAATGAGCAGTTCTTC. The encoded protein is CASSPEGGAAYNEQFF. Combining the CDR3 with reference TRBV5-1 and TRBJ2-1 gives the whole variable domain KAGVTQTPRYLIKTRGQQVTLSCSPISGHRSVSWYQQTPGQGLQFLFEYFSETQRNKGNFPGRFSGRQFSNSRSEMNVSTLELGDSALYLCASSPEGGAAYNEQFFGPGTRLTVL.

V usage is TRBV7-3 and J usage is TRBJ1-1; 8 nucleotides line up with TRBD1. Germline loops: CDR1 SGHTA, CDR2 FQGTGA. The CDR3 has 19 residues. J lost 4 bases, V lost 4 bases, and 20 bases had no gene match. CDR3: CASSSQAGGVIIEATEAFF. As DNA, the CDR3 is TGTGCCAGCAGCTCACAGGCAGGGGGCGTGATAATAGAGGCCACTGAAGCTTTCTTT.

By sample fraction, this clone is medium-sized (0.01 to 0.1%). This chain joins TRBV5-4 and TRBJ1-1, with D maybe TRBD1 (6 bases). Trimming took 7 bases from V and 6 from J, leaving 19 bases between them. The CDR3 has 14 amino acids. The germline CDR1 and CDR2 sequences are SGHNT and YYREEE (reference sequence). The CDR3 DNA is TGTGCCAGCGGACAACAGGGCGATGACGCTGAAGCTTTCTTT. This codes for CASGQQGDDAEAFF.

V and J are TRBV27 and TRBJ1-2; no firm D call. Trimming left V 4 bases short and J 0 bases short, with 15 bases between. Germline V gene data show CDR1 as MNHEY and CDR2 as SMNVEV (reference sequence). CDR3 length: 16 amino acids. This CDR3 reads CASSSKQKPSNYGYTF. The CDR3 DNA is TGTGCCAGCAGTTCCAAACAGAAACCCTCTAACTATGGCTACACCTTC.

In its sample, this clone was seen once. V is TRBV27 and J is TRBJ1-5; D possibly corresponds to TRBD1 (5 bases). The germline V and J ends were trimmed by 6 bases and 4 bases, with 10 bases remaining between them. Germline V gene lookup returns CDR1 MNHEY and CDR2 SMNVEV (reference sequence). The CDR3 is 13 amino acids. CDR3: CASRGRDNQPQHF. CDR3 coding DNA: TGTGCCAGCAGGGGCAGGGATAATCAGCCCCAGCATTTT.

The chain joins TRBV7-2 to TRBJ1-1; D is possibly TRBD1 (5 bases). The CDR3 runs to 15 residues. Deletions cut 8 bases from V and 0 bases from J, with 16 bases between. CDR1 is SGHTA and CDR2 is FQGNSA in the germline V gene. Written as DNA, the CDR3 is TGTGCCAGCGGATGGGACGGAACTATGAACACTGAAGCTTTCTTT. Translation: CASGWDGTMNTEAFF. Variable domain in full (rest from reference TRBV7-2 and TRBJ1-1): GAGVSQSPSNKVTEKGKDVELRCDPISGHTALYWYRQSLGQGLEFLIYFQGNSAPDKSGLPSDRFSAERTGGSVSTLTIQRTQQEDSAVYLCASGWDGTMNTEAFFGQGTRLTVV.

Of note for this clone: A read error may account for a junction end that differs from germline. This chain joins TRBV15 and TRBJ2-2; perhaps TRBD2 as D (5 bases). The CDR3 extends over 15 amino acids. Germline V CDR1 and CDR2: LNHNV, YYDKDF (reference sequence). The CDR3 sequence: CATSRERMYTGELFF. The CDR3 DNA is TGTGCCACCAGCAGAGAGAGGATGTACACCGGGGAGTTGTTTTTT.

The table lists this clone with a count of one. The genes are TRBV28 and TRBJ2-7; possibly TRBD1 for D (6 bases). The CDR3 has 14 amino acids. Trimming removed 8 bases at V and 4 bases at J, with 18 bases between. Per germline, CDR1 MDHEN and CDR2 SYDVKM. The CDR3 reads CASAQNRDRYEQYF. CDR3 DNA sequence: TGTGCCAGCGCCCAGAACAGGGATCGGTACGAGCAGTACTTC.

Notes on this clone: Additional DNA sequences in this sample encode the identical CDR3. The DNA for the CDR3 is TGCGCCAGCAGCTTGGAGGCTGATCAGCCCCAGCATTTT. Translated, it gives CASSLEADQPQHF. The rearrangement joins TRBV5-1 to TRBJ1-5; the D is unclear. Deletions cut 0 bases from V and 5 bases from J, with 6 bases between. CDR1 and CDR2 (germline): SGHRS, YFSETQ. The CDR3 has 13 amino acids. Filled out from reference TRBV5-1 and TRBJ1-5, the complete variable domain reads KAGVTQTPRYLIKTRGQQVTLSCSPISGHRSVSWYQQTPGQGLQFLFEYFSETQRNKGNFPGRFSGRQFSNSRSEMNVSTLELGDSALYLCASSLEADQPQHFGDGTRLSIL.